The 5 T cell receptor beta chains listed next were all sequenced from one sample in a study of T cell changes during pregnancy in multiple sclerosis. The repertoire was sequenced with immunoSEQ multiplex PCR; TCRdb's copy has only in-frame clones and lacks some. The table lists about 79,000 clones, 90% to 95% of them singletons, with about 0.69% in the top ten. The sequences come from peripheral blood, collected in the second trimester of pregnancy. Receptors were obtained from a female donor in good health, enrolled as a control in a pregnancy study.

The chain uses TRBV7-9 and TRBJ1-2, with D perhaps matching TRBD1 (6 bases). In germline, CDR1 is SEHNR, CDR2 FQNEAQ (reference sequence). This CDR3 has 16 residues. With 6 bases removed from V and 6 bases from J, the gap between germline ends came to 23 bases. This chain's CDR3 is CASRPGAQGRLDGYTF. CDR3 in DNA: TGTGCCAGCAGACCAGGGGCGCAGGGGAGATTGGATGGCTACACCTTC.

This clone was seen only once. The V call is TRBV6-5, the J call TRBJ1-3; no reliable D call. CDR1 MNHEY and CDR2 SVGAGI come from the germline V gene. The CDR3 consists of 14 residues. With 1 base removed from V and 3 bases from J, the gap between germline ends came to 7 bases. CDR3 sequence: CASSYFGSGNTIYF. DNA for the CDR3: TGTGCCAGCAGTTACTTCGGGAGTGGAAACACCATATATTTT.

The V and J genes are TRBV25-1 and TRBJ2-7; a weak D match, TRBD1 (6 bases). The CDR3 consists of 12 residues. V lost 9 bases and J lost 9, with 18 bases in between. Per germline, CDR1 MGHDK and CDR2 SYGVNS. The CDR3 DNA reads TGTGCCAGTACACAGGGTAACATTGGGCAGTACTTC. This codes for CASTQGNIGQYF.

The CDR3 nucleotides are TGTGCCAGCAGCCAAGATGGCCCGTCCGCAGGACTAGCGGGGGAATCCTACGAGCAGTACTTC. Its translation: CASSQDGPSAGLAGESYEQYF. The V call is TRBV4-2, the J call TRBJ2-7, with 13 bases fitting TRBD2. Trimming at V came to 0 bases and at J to 1 base, leaving 15 bases not matched to a gene. CDR1 LGHNA and CDR2 YNFKEQ come from the germline V gene. This CDR3 is 21 amino acids long.

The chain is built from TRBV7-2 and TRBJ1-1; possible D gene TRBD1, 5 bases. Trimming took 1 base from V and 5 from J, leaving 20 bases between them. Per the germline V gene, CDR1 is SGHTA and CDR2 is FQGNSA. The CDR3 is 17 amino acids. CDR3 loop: CASSLGIRRGWMTEAFF. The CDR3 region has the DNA TGTGCCAGCAGCTTAGGCATACGGAGGGGCTGGATGACTGAAGCTTTCTTT. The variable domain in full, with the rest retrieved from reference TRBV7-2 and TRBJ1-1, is GAGVSQSPSNKVTEKGKDVELRCDPISGHTALYWYRQSLGQGLEFLIYFQGNSAPDKSGLPSDRFSAERTGGSVSTLTIQRTQQEDSAVYLCASSLGIRRGWMTEAFFGQGTRLTVV.